These 4 T cell receptor beta chains originate from one sample sequenced in a study of blood T cell repertoires in COVID-19. The protocol was immunoSEQ multiplex PCR, while the TCRdb copy is restricted to in-frame clones and leaves out a portion. In the table there are under 150,000 clones, roughly 80% of which are singletons. The material sequenced was peripheral blood. These receptor sequences come from a man between 50 and 59 years old with active or convalescent COVID-19.

The chain combines TRBV11-2 with TRBJ1-1; no definite D call. The CDR3 runs to 12 residues. CDR1 and CDR2 from the germline V gene are SGHAT and FQNNGV. Between the trimmed V and J ends, which lost 2 bases and 3 bases, there was a span of 4 bases. CDR3 region: CASSLQDTEAFF. The CDR3 DNA follows: TGTGCCAGCAGCTTACAGGACACTGAAGCTTTCTTT. The full variable domain, its missing parts supplied by reference TRBV11-2 and TRBJ1-1, is EAGVAQSPRYKIIEKRQSVAFWCNPISGHATLYWYQQILGQGPKLLIQFQNNGVVDDSQLPKDRFSAERLKGVDSTLKIQPAKLEDSAVYLCASSLQDTEAFFGQGTRLTVV.

The chain employs TRBV7-2 and TRBJ2-7, with D uncertain. From germline, CDR1 is SGHTA and CDR2 FQGNSA. V gave up 5 bases and J gave up 4 bases, with 18 bases separating them. This CDR3 has 15 amino acids. The CDR3 bases are TGTGCCAGCAGCATCCAGCGAGGATCCCAATACGAGCAGTACTTC. As protein: CASSIQRGSQYEQYF.

The chain couples TRBV11-3 to TRBJ2-5, with D maybe TRBD1 (6 bases). Trimming pared 0 bases from V and 7 bases from J, leaving 12 bases between. This CDR3 comprises 14 residues. Per the germline V gene, CDR1 is SGHNT and CDR2 is YENEEA. CDR3 region: CASSLDSSRGTQYF. The CDR3 region has the DNA TGTGCCAGCAGCTTAGATTCATCCAGGGGGACCCAGTACTTC.

The chain uses TRBV28 and TRBJ1-4; D remains ambiguous. Trimming shortened V by 10 bases and J by 0 bases, and 9 bases separated the two germline ends. The CDR3 length is 13 residues. CDR1 and CDR2 from the germline V gene are MDHEN and SYDVKM. CDR3 loop: CATLSATNEKLFF. CDR3 nucleotides: TGTGCCACCTTGTCTGCAACTAATGAAAAACTGTTTTTT.